The table lists the clone carrying this T cell receptor beta chain with a few counts. The antigen is unknown. The data belong to a study of identical twins. General observations from the study: Twins shared out-of-frame alpha sequences with excess low generation probability.

The CDR3 is 11 amino acids. The germline V gene has CDR1 DFQATT and CDR2 SNEGSKA (reference sequence). Trimming shortened V by 6 bases and J by 8 bases, and 13 bases separated the two germline ends. Template switching added a universal primer site, and cDNA bore unique molecular identifiers. Each CDR3 protein gets one entry after TCRdb re-called the 5' RACE reads with MiXCR. Of 1.5 million to 2 million distinct CDR3 sequences listed, about 32% were seen once; the top ten hold 0.25% to 0.3%. Healthy Caucasians supplied all donations. Sequences were obtained from cord blood. V and J are TRBV20-1 and TRBJ1-1, with a possible D match to TRBD1 (5 bases). This TCR was recovered from a newborn girl in good health. The CDR3 coding sequence is TGCAGTGCCACCGACAGCGCGGAAGCTTTCTTT. Translating gives CSATDSAEAFF.